The rows below give T cell receptor beta chains drawn from one sample of a study of CD8+ T cells in alopecia areata. Sequencing was performed with immunoSEQ multiplex PCR; in TCRdb, only in-frame clones are kept and a portion is missing. Of 55,000 to 70,000 clones detected, approximately 43% appear once; the ten largest clones hold about 18%. The sample consisted of CD8+ T cells sorted from blood, taken at week 0. All receptors come from a human donor with alopecia areata. Both conserved end residues are part of each CDR3. The D gene is left open where the match is weak. Clone size is shown for a subset of rows, as once, few, many or a class of expanded clone.

.,TRBJ2-7,few,TRBV7-9,TGTGCCATCATGGACAGATACGAGCAGTACTTC,CAIMDRYEQYF
.,TRBJ2-7,once,TRBV27,TGTGCCAGCAGTTTGGGGCGGGCCTACGAGCAGTACTTC,CASSLGRAYEQYF
TRBD1,TRBJ2-7,many,TRBV13,TGTGCCAGCAGCTTAGTACAGGGGGGTAACGAGCAGTACTTC,CASSLVQGGNEQYF
TRBD2,TRBJ2-1,.,TRBV11-2,TGTGCCAGCAGCCCATACGGACTAGCGTACAATGAGCAGTTCTTC,CASSPYGLAYNEQFF
TRBD1,TRBJ1-2,few,TRBV5-4,TGTGCCAGCAGCCCAACATCGGGACAGAAATATGGCTACACCTTC,CASSPTSGQKYGYTF
TRBD1,TRBJ2-7,.,TRBV25-1,TGTGCCAGCAGGGACAGGGGGACCTGGGAGCAGTACTTC,CASRDRGTWEQYF
TRBD1,TRBJ2-7,.,TRBV29-1,TGCAGCGTGACCGGGACAGGGGGTAACTACGAGCAGTACTTC,CSVTGTGGNYEQYF
TRBD2,TRBJ2-1,.,TRBV5-1,TGCGCCAGCAGCTTTAGGCCGGGAGGGATGGATGAGCAGTTCTTC,CASSFRPGGMDEQFF
.,TRBJ2-7,few,TRBV7-9,TGTGCCAGCAGCGCCCCAGGCGACGAGCAGTACTTC,CASSAPGDEQYF
.,TRBJ1-5,.,TRBV4-1,TGCGCCAGCAGCCAAGGACAGCTGAAGCAGCCCCAGCATTTT,CASSQGQLKQPQHF
.,TRBJ2-7,few,TRBV29-1,TGCAGCGTTGCCGGCAGGGAATCCGAGCAGTACTTC,CSVAGRESEQYF
.,TRBJ2-7,few,TRBV7-9,TGTGCCAGCAGCTTAAGACCCTACGAGCAGTACTTC,CASSLRPYEQYF
.,TRBJ2-2,.,TRBV4-2,TGTGCCAGCAGCCAAGGCAGGACCGGGGAGCTGTTTTTT,CASSQGRTGELFF
.,TRBJ2-7,few,TRBV5-6,TGTGCCAGCTGCACCGGGGGAAACTACGAGCAGTACTTC,CASCTGGNYEQYF
.,TRBJ2-3,few,TRBV4-1,TGCGCCAGCAGCCAAGATGTACTCACAGATACGCAGTATTTT,CASSQDVLTDTQYF
TRBD2,TRBJ2-1,few,TRBV19,TGTGCCAGTATTCCAAGCGGGAGGGCGGTAGATGAGCAGTTCTTC,CASIPSGRAVDEQFF
.,TRBJ2-1,few,TRBV7-2,TGTGCCAGCAGTCCCTTCGGGGCTACTTTGAACAATGAGCAGTTCTTC,CASSPFGATLNNEQFF
.,TRBJ2-7,.,TRBV6-1,TGTGCCAGCAGTGAGGGTTTCTCCTACGAGCAGTACTTC,CASSEGFSYEQYF
.,TRBJ2-2,few,TRBV5-4,TGTGCCAGCAGCTTGGCCTGGGCGAACACCGGGGAGCTGTTTTTT,CASSLAWANTGELFF
TRBD2,TRBJ2-3,.,TRBV6-4,TGTGCCAGCAGTGACTCCCCTAGCGGGAGTGGGAGAGATACGCAGTATTTT,CASSDSPSGSGRDTQYF
.,TRBJ2-7,.,TRBV6-1,TGTGCCAGCAGTGGCACACCCTACGAGCAGTACTTC,CASSGTPYEQYF
TRBD2,TRBJ2-1,few,TRBV7-9,TGTGCCAGCAGCTTAGTAGCGGGAGGCTCCCTTGAGCAGTTCTTC,CASSLVAGGSLEQFF
.,TRBJ1-1,.,TRBV7-9,TGTGCCAGCAGCTTAGAGAATCCGGGAGCTTTCTTT,CASSLENPGAFF
TRBD1,TRBJ2-2,few,TRBV11-2,TGTGCCAGCAGCCCGAAGGCAGGGGGCTTTGGCGGGGAGCTGTTTTTT,CASSPKAGGFGGELFF
.,TRBJ2-5,few,TRBV28,TGTGCCAGCAGTGGCGGTTCCGCCCCAACTGTAGAGACCCAGTACTTC,CASSGGSAPTVETQYF
.,TRBJ2-7,.,TRBV2,TGTGCCAGCAGCCCCCCCGTGGCAGGGTCCCTACCCTACGAGCAGTACTTC,CASSPPVAGSLPYEQYF
.,TRBJ2-7,many,TRBV27,TGTGCCAGCAGTTTAGGCTACGAGCAGTACTTC,CASSLGYEQYF
.,TRBJ1-1,.,TRBV30,TGTGCCTGGAGTCTTAACCAACACCGGACTGAAGCTTTCTTT,CAWSLNQHRTEAFF
.,TRBJ2-2,few,TRBV4-2,TGTGCCAGCAGCCCAGGTCCCGGGGAGCTGTTTTTT,CASSPGPGELFF
.,TRBJ2-1,.,TRBV27,TGTGCCAGCAGTTTACCCCGGGCTCATGAGCAGTTCTTC,CASSLPRAHEQFF
.,TRBJ2-7,.,TRBV29-1,TGCAGCGTTGAAGGTCTAGGGGACAAGGCCTACGAGCAGTACTTC,CSVEGLGDKAYEQYF
.,TRBJ2-6,once,TRBV19,TGTGCCAGTAGTATGTCGGGTTCTGGGGCCAACGTCCTGACTTTC,CASSMSGSGANVLTF
TRBD2,TRBJ2-7,.,TRBV18,TGTGCCAGCTCACCATACATCCAGCGGGAGATGGCGGACGAGCAGTACTTC,CASSPYIQREMADEQYF
.,TRBJ2-1,.,TRBV4-1,TGCGCCAGCAGCCAAGTGTATCAGGAGCAGTTCTTC,CASSQVYQEQFF
TRBD1,TRBJ2-5,few,TRBV29-1,TGCAGCGTTGACCTTTTTGACAGGGGCAAACAAGAGACCCAGTACTTC,CSVDLFDRGKQETQYF
TRBD1,TRBJ2-7,few,TRBV27,TGTGCCAGCAGTTACCCCGGACAGGGGATCTACGAGCAGTACTTC,CASSYPGQGIYEQYF
TRBD2,TRBJ2-1,.,TRBV29-1,TGCAGCGTTGGACTAGCTGGCTACAATGAGCAGTTCTTC,CSVGLAGYNEQFF
.,TRBJ2-5,.,TRBV4-1,TGCGCCAGCAGCCAAGAAGGAGGGGGGGGAGAGACCCAGTACTTC,CASSQEGGGGETQYF
.,TRBJ2-1,.,TRBV4-2,TGTGCCAGCAGCCAAGATCGTCACGAGCGATTCTTC,CASSQDRHERFF
TRBD1,TRBJ1-2,.,TRBV29-1,TGCAGCGTTGACCTTGGACAGGGCACCTATGGCTACACCTTC,CSVDLGQGTYGYTF
.,TRBJ2-1,.,TRBV5-1,TGCGCCAGCAGCTTGATAAGTGGGTCCTACAATGAGCAGTTCTTC,CASSLISGSYNEQFF
.,TRBJ2-5,.,TRBV29-1,TGCAGCGTCCAATTGTTAATGAGGGGCCACCAAGAGACCCAGTACTTC,CSVQLLMRGHQETQYF
TRBD2,TRBJ2-2,many,TRBV7-9,TGTGCCAGCAGCCGGACTAGCGGGGCGAACACCGGGGAGCTGTTTTTT,CASSRTSGANTGELFF
.,TRBJ2-7,few,TRBV10-2,TGCGCCAGCAGTCCAGCTGGAACAGGGGAGGACGAGCAGTACTTC,CASSPAGTGEDEQYF
TRBD2,TRBJ2-2,.,TRBV29-1,TGCAGCGTTGAAAGTCTAGCGGGAGACACCGGGGAGCTGTTTTTT,CSVESLAGDTGELFF
.,TRBJ1-1,.,TRBV29-1,TGCAGCGTTGAAGATGGCGGGAACACTGAAGCTTTCTTT,CSVEDGGNTEAFF
.,TRBJ1-2,.,TRBV19,TGTGCCAGTACGAGGGGCTACTATGGCTACACCTTC,CASTRGYYGYTF
.,TRBJ2-7,.,TRBV14,TGTGCCAGCAGCCAAGCGGGGGCCTACGAGCAGTACTTC,CASSQAGAYEQYF
.,TRBJ2-6,few,TRBV19,TGTGCCAGTAGTATATCCGGGGCCAACGTCCTGACTTTC,CASSISGANVLTF
.,TRBJ2-5,.,TRBV12-5,TGTGCTAGTGGTTTGGTAATATCGGGGCGACGCGAGGCGGTGACCCAGTACTTC,CASGLVISGRREAVTQYF
.,TRBJ2-2,few,TRBV7-2,TGTGCCATCCCGGGTATCACCGGGGAGCTGTTTTTT,CAIPGITGELFF
.,TRBJ2-3,.,TRBV7-9,TGTGCCAGCAGCTTAGTCGGTCTCGCGGTAGATACGCAGTATTTT,CASSLVGLAVDTQYF
TRBD2,TRBJ2-7,few,TRBV29-1,TGCAGCGTCCTTATAGCGGGACCCTACGAGCAGTACTTC,CSVLIAGPYEQYF
.,TRBJ2-3,.,TRBV10-2,TGCGCCAGCAGAGAAGCGGGTTGGACAGATACGCAGTATTTT,CASREAGWTDTQYF
TRBD1,TRBJ2-1,few,TRBV15,TGTGCCACCAGCAGCGACAGGGTTGATGAGCAGTTCTTC,CATSSDRVDEQFF
.,TRBJ2-5,few,TRBV14,TGTGCCAGCAGCCAACCACAGGGTCGAGAGACCCAGTACTTC,CASSQPQGRETQYF
.,TRBJ2-7,many,TRBV28,TGTGCCAGCAGTATTGGACCGGGCTACGAGCAGTACTTC,CASSIGPGYEQYF
.,TRBJ2-3,once,TRBV4-1,TGCGCCAGCAGCCAATACTTCCCGACCACAGATACGCAGTATTTT,CASSQYFPTTDTQYF